This TCR beta chain was retrieved from a study of blood T cells in healthy people across ages. V was pared by 5 bases and J by 6 bases, with 21 bases between. The CDR3 extends over 16 amino acids. Alongside a J-beta primer mix, a sample-barcoded 5' primer served in a second PCR lasting roughly 6 to 12 cycles. TCRdb passed the 5' RACE reads through MiXCR, listing each CDR3 protein once. Of roughly 1.9 million distinct CDR3 sequences listed, about 39% are singletons. This clonotype was sampled from a human donor in good health. The sample taken for sequencing was blood. The gene calls are TRBV12-3 or TRBV12-4 and TRBJ2-3, with D uncertain. The CDR3 nucleotides read TGTGCCAGCAGTCCCTTTGCCGGGCCCCGTATGGATACGCAGTATTTT. Translated, it gives CASSPFAGPRMDTQYF.